The 13 T cell receptor beta chains reported below all come from one sample, sequenced in a study of CD8+ T cells in alopecia areata. RNA extraction and reverse transcription yielded cDNA as sequencing template. Assay used: immunoSEQ multiplex PCR; TCRdb lists only in-frame clones, some missing. The sample has more than 100,000 clones; roughly 58% are singletons. The specimen comprised CD4+ T cells sorted from blood, sampled at week 0. Receptors originate from a human donor with alopecia areata.

In this sample, this clone turned up a few times. V is TRBV4-1 and J is TRBJ2-3, with a weak D call TRBD2 (6 bases). Germline loops: CDR1 MGHRA, CDR2 YSYEKL. The V end lost 2 bases, the J end lost 5 bases, and 14 bases lay between the germline ends. The CDR3 covers 15 residues. This CDR3 reads CASSQSDRGLDTQYF. The CDR3 coding sequence is TGCGCCAGCAGCCAATCCGATCGGGGACTAGATACGCAGTATTTT.

This sequence joins TRBV30 and TRBJ2-2; 8 positions match TRBD2. The CDR3 totals 14 residues. Germline V gene data show CDR1 as GTSNPN and CDR2 as SVGIG (reference sequence). Trimming cost V 0 bases and J 6 bases; bases outside gene matches: 3. CDR3 protein: CAWSVLAAAGELFF. The CDR3 DNA reads TGTGCCTGGAGTGTACTAGCGGCAGCCGGGGAGCTGTTTTTT.

On this clone itself: The CDR3 end shows no conserved phenylalanine or tryptophan, and so a read error is likely. This chain connects TRBV7-6 to TRBJ1-6, with a possible D match to TRBD1 (5 bases). CDR3 size: 14 residues. Germline V gene lookup returns CDR1 SGHVS and CDR2 FNYEAQ. Deletions cut 5 bases from V and 6 bases from J, with 11 bases between. In nucleotides, the CDR3 is TGTGCCAGCAGCCAGAAGGGGACTAATTCACCCCTCCACCTT. Translated: CASSQKGTNSPLHL.

This clone has more than one count but fewer than ten. Germline is not matched at one junction end, which may reflect a read error. The chain is built from TRBV7-9 and TRBJ2-3, with 8 bases aligning to TRBD2. The CDR3 covers 15 residues. The germline gives CDR1 SEHNR, CDR2 FQNEAQ (reference sequence). CDR3 sequence reads: CASRLAGPSTDTQYF. DNA of the CDR3: TGTGCCAGCAGGTTAGCGGGGCCTAGCACAGATACGCAGTATTTT. Together with reference TRBV7-9 and TRBJ2-3, the CDR3 gives the full variable domain: DTGVSQNPRHKITKRGQNVTFRCDPISEHNRLYWYRQTLGQGPEFLTYFQNEAQLEKSRLLSDRFSAERPKGSFSTLEIQRTEQGDSAMYLCASRLAGPSTDTQYFGPGTRLTVL.

The V gene is TRBV30, the J gene TRBJ2-1; possibly TRBD2 for D (6 bases). Trimming left V 1 base short and J 4 bases short, with 11 bases between. CDR1 and CDR2 (germline): GTSNPN, SVGIG (reference sequence). The CDR3 totals 14 residues. The CDR3 sequence is CAWSGLARYNEQFF. The CDR3 DNA reads TGTGCCTGGAGTGGTCTAGCGAGATACAATGAGCAGTTCTTC.

The CDR3 nucleotides read TGTGCCAGCAGCGAGGATCACTACGAGCAGTACTTC. It yields the protein CASSEDHYEQYF. The chain is built from TRBV5-4 and TRBJ2-7; D call uncertain. Trimming stripped 4 bases from V and 3 bases from J, with 8 bases between. Germline CDR1 reads SGHNT; CDR2 reads YYREEE (reference sequence). CDR3 length: 12 residues.

CDR3 DNA: TGTGCCAGCAGTAAGGTATCTGGAAACACCATATATTTT. The encoded protein is CASSKVSGNTIYF. The chain employs TRBV27 and TRBJ1-3; D not resolved. Germline CDR1 is MNHEY and CDR2 is SMNVEV (reference sequence). The germline V and J ends were trimmed by 5 bases and 1 base, with 6 bases remaining between them. The CDR3 runs to 13 residues.

The chain employs TRBV18 and TRBJ2-7; D ambiguous. CDR3 length: 13 residues. CDR1 KGHSH and CDR2 LQKENI come from the germline V gene. V lost 6 bases to trimming and J lost 1 base, with 10 bases between them. The CDR3 region has the DNA TGTGCCAGCTCGAGTTCGGGTTCCTACGAGCAGTACTTC. Translated, it gives CASSSSGSYEQYF.

CDR3 in DNA: TGTGCCAGTAGTATTCAACTAGCGGGAGGTTCAGATACGCAGTATTTT. Translation gives CASSIQLAGGSDTQYF. The chain joins TRBV19 to TRBJ2-3; 12 bases are shared with TRBD2. The CDR3 has 16 residues. Germline CDR1 is LNHDA and CDR2 is SQIVND (reference sequence). V shed 3 bases, J shed 4 bases, and the junction held 5 bases outside the gene matches.

The chain carries TRBV9 and TRBJ1-1; D remains ambiguous. The CDR3 loop spans 12 amino acids. V shed 3 bases and J shed 6 bases, with 9 bases lying between them. Per germline, CDR1 SGDLS and CDR2 YYNGEE. The CDR3 is CASSGYRSEAFF. The CDR3 bases are TGTGCCAGCAGCGGTTACAGATCTGAAGCTTTCTTT.

The rearrangement links TRBV9 to TRBJ2-7; D unclear. Germline CDR1 is SGDLS and CDR2 is YYNGEE. CDR3 size: 14 residues. Trimming removed 3 bases from V and 4 bases from J, with 14 bases in between. CDR3 nucleotide sequence: TGTGCCAGCAGCGGAGGAACTCCAGTATACGAGCAGTACTTC. Its protein is CASSGGTPVYEQYF.

CDR3 residues: CASSLAGNSDEQYF. The CDR3 coding sequence is TGCGCCAGCAGCTTGGCAGGGAATTCGGACGAGCAGTACTTC. The chain joins TRBV5-1 to TRBJ2-7; a weak D match, TRBD1 (5 bases). The CDR3 has 14 amino acids. Per germline, CDR1 SGHRS and CDR2 YFSETQ. Trimming shortened V by 0 bases and J by 5 bases, and 12 bases separated the two germline ends.

V gene TRBV7-6 combines with J gene TRBJ1-5, with 8 bases that match TRBD1. CDR1 and CDR2 (germline): SGHVS, FNYEAQ. Germline trimming cut 0 bases from V and 0 bases from J; bases unmatched to any gene: 10. The CDR3 consists of 19 residues. The CDR3 nucleotides read TGTGCCAGCAGCTTAGCGCCAGGGGGCCGGTTCGGTAGCAATCAGCCCCAGCATTTT. It codes for CASSLAPGGRFGSNQPQHF.